This is a list of T cell receptor beta chains from one sample in a study of blood T cell repertoires in COVID-19. The repertoire was sequenced with immunoSEQ multiplex PCR; TCRdb's copy has only in-frame clones and lacks some. Among some 100,000 clones, more than 70% were seen once, and the ten largest hold around 13%. The sample comprised peripheral blood. All receptors derive from a human donor in a cohort sampled during active COVID-19. Both conserved end residues are part of each CDR3. The order of the fields is J gene, clone size, V gene, D gene, CDR3 DNA, CDR3 protein. The D gene is left open where the match is weak. Clone sizes are given selectively: once, few, many, or a class where the clone is expanded.

j_call: TRBJ1-1
clone_size: -
v_call: TRBV4-1
d_call: -
cdr3_nt: TGCGCCAGCAGCCAAGTAGGGGCCGGGAACACTGAAGCTTTCTTT
cdr3_aa: CASSQVGAGNTEAFF

j_call: TRBJ1-6
clone_size: -
v_call: TRBV10-3
d_call: -
cdr3_nt: TGTGCCATCAGTGAGCGGGGAAGAGAATCACCCCTCCACTTT
cdr3_aa: CAISERGRESPLHF

j_call: TRBJ1-4
clone_size: -
v_call: TRBV7-8
d_call: -
cdr3_nt: TGTGCCAGCAGCTTAAGGGCGGCAGGGAAGGGTGAAAAACTGTTTTTT
cdr3_aa: CASSLRAAGKGEKLFF

j_call: TRBJ2-3
clone_size: -
v_call: TRBV7-9
d_call: TRBD2
cdr3_nt: TGTGCCAGCAGCCCCCCCTCAGCGGGGGCCTTGTATTTT
cdr3_aa: CASSPPSAGALYF

j_call: TRBJ1-1
clone_size: -
v_call: TRBV5-4
d_call: -
cdr3_nt: TGTGCCAGCAGCTATCGGGAGACTGAAGCTTTCTTT
cdr3_aa: CASSYRETEAFF

j_call: TRBJ1-6
clone_size: -
v_call: TRBV7-8
d_call: -
cdr3_nt: TGTGCCAGCAGGGCAGCAGAGGCGGGTAATTCACCCCTCCACTTT
cdr3_aa: CASRAAEAGNSPLHF

j_call: TRBJ1-4
clone_size: -
v_call: TRBV25-1
d_call: -
cdr3_nt: TGTGCCAGCAGTGCAATAGGGGATCTGGTTGAAAAACTGTTTTTT
cdr3_aa: CASSAIGDLVEKLFF

j_call: TRBJ2-1
clone_size: once
v_call: TRBV5-4
d_call: TRBD2
cdr3_nt: TGTGCCAGCAGCTTGGGGACTAGAGACTACAATGAGCAGTTCTTC
cdr3_aa: CASSLGTRDYNEQFF

j_call: TRBJ2-7
clone_size: -
v_call: TRBV7-9
d_call: -
cdr3_nt: TGTGCCAGCAGCCCCGATGAGCTAGGGGGATCAGAGCAGTACTTC
cdr3_aa: CASSPDELGGSEQYF

j_call: TRBJ1-1
clone_size: -
v_call: TRBV11-2
d_call: -
cdr3_nt: TGTGCCAGCAGCTTAGGCGGGGGGAACACTGAAGCTTTCTTT
cdr3_aa: CASSLGGGNTEAFF

j_call: TRBJ1-5
clone_size: few
v_call: TRBV12-5
d_call: -
cdr3_nt: TGTGCTAGTTGCAAACATAGCAATCAGCCCCAGCATTTT
cdr3_aa: CASCKHSNQPQHF

j_call: TRBJ1-1
clone_size: -
v_call: TRBV29-1
d_call: -
cdr3_nt: TGCAGCGGCGGAGGGGCTCGATTGAGCACTGAAGCTTTCTTT
cdr3_aa: CSGGGARLSTEAFF

j_call: TRBJ2-1
clone_size: -
v_call: TRBV20-1
d_call: TRBD2
cdr3_nt: TGCAGTGCGGCGGGGGTTGAGCAGTTCTTC
cdr3_aa: CSAAGVEQFF

j_call: TRBJ2-1
clone_size: -
v_call: TRBV18
d_call: TRBD2
cdr3_nt: TGTGCCAGCTCCGGGACTAGCGGGAGCAATGAGCAGTTCTTC
cdr3_aa: CASSGTSGSNEQFF

j_call: TRBJ1-4
clone_size: -
v_call: TRBV29-1
d_call: -
cdr3_nt: TGCAGCGCTAACGGCGGGGATCCTAATGAAAAACTGTTTTTT
cdr3_aa: CSANGGDPNEKLFF

j_call: TRBJ2-5
clone_size: -
v_call: TRBV3-1/TRBV3-2
d_call: -
cdr3_nt: TGTGCCAGCAGCGCTGGGCCCTCGGCCAGAGAGACCCAGTACTTC
cdr3_aa: CASSAGPSARETQYF

j_call: TRBJ2-7
clone_size: -
v_call: TRBV6-6
d_call: TRBD1
cdr3_nt: TGTGCCAGCAGGGACAGGGGCGTAACGGGCTACGAGCAGTACTTC
cdr3_aa: CASRDRGVTGYEQYF

j_call: TRBJ2-2
clone_size: -
v_call: TRBV2
d_call: TRBD1
cdr3_nt: TGTGCCAGCAGTACCCGACAGGGTTGGACCGGGGAGCTGTTTTTT
cdr3_aa: CASSTRQGWTGELFF

j_call: TRBJ1-1
clone_size: -
v_call: TRBV6-2/TRBV6-3
d_call: TRBD1
cdr3_nt: TGTGCCAGCAGTTACGGGGACAGGGGCATGAACACTGAAGCTTTCTTT
cdr3_aa: CASSYGDRGMNTEAFF

j_call: TRBJ1-5
clone_size: few
v_call: TRBV19
d_call: -
cdr3_nt: TGTGCCAGTTCACAGGGCCGCAATCAGCCCCAGCATTTT
cdr3_aa: CASSQGRNQPQHF

j_call: TRBJ1-1
clone_size: -
v_call: TRBV13
d_call: TRBD1
cdr3_nt: TGTGCCAGCAGCACCAAATCAGGGGGCACTGAAGCTTTCTTT
cdr3_aa: CASSTKSGGTEAFF

j_call: TRBJ2-5
clone_size: -
v_call: TRBV5-8
d_call: TRBD1
cdr3_nt: TGTGCCAGCAGCACGACGGGACAGGGAAGAGAGACCCAGTACTTC
cdr3_aa: CASSTTGQGRETQYF

j_call: TRBJ2-1
clone_size: -
v_call: TRBV3-1/TRBV3-2
d_call: TRBD2
cdr3_nt: TGTGCCAGCAGCCAAGTGTACGAGCGGGGTCGATTTTACAATGAGCAGTTCTTC
cdr3_aa: CASSQVYERGRFYNEQFF

j_call: TRBJ2-7
clone_size: -
v_call: TRBV4-1
d_call: TRBD2
cdr3_nt: TGCGCCAGCAGCCCCTGGACTAGCGACTCCTACGAGCAGTACTTC
cdr3_aa: CASSPWTSDSYEQYF

j_call: TRBJ2-3
clone_size: -
v_call: TRBV30
d_call: TRBD2
cdr3_nt: TGTGCCTGGAGTGAATTAGCGGGAGTCCCAGATACGCAGTATTTT
cdr3_aa: CAWSELAGVPDTQYF

j_call: TRBJ2-7
clone_size: -
v_call: TRBV5-1
d_call: -
cdr3_nt: TGCGCCAGCAGCTTGGTTAGCTCCTACGAGCAGTACTTC
cdr3_aa: CASSLVSSYEQYF

j_call: TRBJ2-1
clone_size: -
v_call: TRBV7-2
d_call: -
cdr3_nt: TGTGCCAGCAGCTTTAGCTCCTACAATGAGCAGTTCTTC
cdr3_aa: CASSFSSYNEQFF

j_call: TRBJ1-2
clone_size: -
v_call: TRBV25-1
d_call: TRBD1
cdr3_nt: TGTGCCAGCAGTGACCCGGGACAGGGGCACTATGGCTACACCTTC
cdr3_aa: CASSDPGQGHYGYTF

j_call: TRBJ1-2
clone_size: -
v_call: TRBV18
d_call: -
cdr3_nt: TGTGCCAGCTCACCACCGTCCCTTTACCAGAAACCTGATGGCTACACCTTC
cdr3_aa: CASSPPSLYQKPDGYTF

j_call: TRBJ2-3
clone_size: -
v_call: TRBV2
d_call: -
cdr3_nt: TGTGCCAGCAGCATCACAGATACGCAGTATTTT
cdr3_aa: CASSITDTQYF

j_call: TRBJ2-7
clone_size: -
v_call: TRBV2
d_call: TRBD2
cdr3_nt: TGTGCCACTGGGACTAGCGGGGTTGAGCAGTACTTC
cdr3_aa: CATGTSGVEQYF

j_call: TRBJ1-1
clone_size: -
v_call: TRBV18
d_call: -
cdr3_nt: TGTGCCAGCTCACCGCTCTCAGGGTCTGGGAACACTGAAGCTTTCTTT
cdr3_aa: CASSPLSGSGNTEAFF